Listed below are T cell receptor beta chains from one sample, sequenced in a study of blood T cell repertoires in COVID-19. Using immunoSEQ multiplex PCR, the repertoire was profiled, and TCRdb retains in-frame clones only, with some absent. The repertoire holds about 120,000 clones, with around nine tenths as singletons. The sequencing sample was made of peripheral blood. Receptor source: a man in his sixties with COVID-19, enrolled during active disease. The CDR3 runs from the conserved cysteine through the conserved F or W. The D gene is left open where the match is weak.

TRBJ2-7 | . | TRBV12-5 | TGTGCTAGTGGTTTGGTACTAGGGCACCGAGGGGAGCAGTACTTC | CASGLVLGHRGEQYF
TRBJ2-5 | . | TRBV7-9 | TGTGCCAGTGAATGGGGGCTTGGAGAGACCCAGTACTTC | CASEWGLGETQYF
TRBJ1-6 | . | TRBV20-1 | TGCAGTGCTAGTGGGCTTTATAATTCACCCCTCCACTTT | CSASGLYNSPLHF
TRBJ1-2 | . | TRBV28 | TGTGCCAGCAGACCCGTCTACAGGGCTAACTATGGCTACACCTTC | CASRPVYRANYGYTF
TRBJ1-5 | . | TRBV5-5 | TGTGCCAGCAGCTTGGGGGCCCCTGGACAGCCCCAGCATTTT | CASSLGAPGQPQHF
TRBJ2-3 | TRBD1 | TRBV30 | TGTGCCTGGAGTGTGGGGACAGGGGCAGATACGCAGTATTTT | CAWSVGTGADTQYF
TRBJ1-6 | . | TRBV19 | TGTGCCAGTAGTCGAGACCATAGCCGCTCCTATAATTCACCCCTCCACTTT | CASSRDHSRSYNSPLHF
TRBJ2-7 | TRBD2 | TRBV6-7 | TGTGCCAGCAGTTACATTGCTAGCGGGGGGCAAAGCTCCTACGAGCAGTACTTC | CASSYIASGGQSSYEQYF
TRBJ1-6 | TRBD1 | TRBV7-3 | TGTGCCAGCAGTTCGACAGGGGGCTCAAATTCACCCCTCCACTTT | CASSSTGGSNSPLHF
TRBJ1-2 | . | TRBV4-1 | TGCGCCAGCAGCCTCGACATAGGAGGCTACACCTTC | CASSLDIGGYTF
TRBJ1-2 | . | TRBV7-9 | TGTGCCAGCAGCTTTACAGGGAATGGCTACACCTTC | CASSFTGNGYTF
TRBJ2-3 | . | TRBV5-4 | TGTGCCAGCAGCTTCGGGGGAGATACGCAGTATTTT | CASSFGGDTQYF